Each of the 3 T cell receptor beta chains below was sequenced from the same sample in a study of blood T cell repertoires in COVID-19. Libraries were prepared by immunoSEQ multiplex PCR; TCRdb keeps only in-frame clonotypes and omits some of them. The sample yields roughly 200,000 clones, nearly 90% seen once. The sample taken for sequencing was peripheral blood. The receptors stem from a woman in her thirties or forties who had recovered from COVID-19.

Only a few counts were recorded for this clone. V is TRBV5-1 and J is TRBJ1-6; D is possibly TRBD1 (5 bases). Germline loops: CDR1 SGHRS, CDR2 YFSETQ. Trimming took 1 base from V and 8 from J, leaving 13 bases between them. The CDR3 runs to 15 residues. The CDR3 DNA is TGCGCCAGCAGCTTGTTGGCAGGGAAGGATTCACCCCTCCACTTT. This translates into CASSLLAGKDSPLHF.

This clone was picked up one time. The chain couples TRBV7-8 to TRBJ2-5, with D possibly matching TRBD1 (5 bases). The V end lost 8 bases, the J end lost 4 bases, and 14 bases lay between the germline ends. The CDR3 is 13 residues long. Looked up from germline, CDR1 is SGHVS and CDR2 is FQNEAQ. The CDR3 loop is CASGQGFSETQYF. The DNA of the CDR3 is TGTGCCAGCGGGCAGGGTTTTTCAGAGACCCAGTACTTC.

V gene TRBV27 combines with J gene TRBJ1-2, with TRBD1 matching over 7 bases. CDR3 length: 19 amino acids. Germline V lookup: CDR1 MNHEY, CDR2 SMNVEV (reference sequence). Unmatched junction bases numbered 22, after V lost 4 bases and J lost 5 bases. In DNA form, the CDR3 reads TGTGCCAGCAGTTCAGTCCCCCTCCCGGACAGGCAGGGTGTATATGGCTACACCTTC. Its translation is CASSSVPLPDRQGVYGYTF.